This TCR beta chain was recorded in a study of T-cell reconstitution after alpha-beta-depleted transplantation in children. Findings of the study overall: Reportedly, alpha-beta T cells present about two months post-transplant originated from several hundred expanded clones of graft origin. Some patients' high day-60 TCRbeta diversity was attributed to recipient cells surviving conditioning. T-cell counts and diversity were attributed mostly to newly produced T cells one year after transplant.

Germline lookup yields CDR1 SGHVS and CDR2 FQNEAQ. V was clipped by 4 bases and J by 0 bases; unmatched bases: 5. CDR3 length: 17 amino acids. This clonotype was observed once. What it recognizes is unknown. The TCRbeta library incorporated unique molecular identifiers. Using its own MiXCR run on the PCR reads, TCRdb lists one record per CDR3 protein. The sample lists about 980,000 distinct CDR3 sequences, 25% to 30% seen once, with more than 25% in the top ten. The sample here was PBMCs, mostly from graft donor cells, taken 360 days after TCRalphabeta/CD19-depleted stem cell transplant. This sequence was found in a boy under three years old who had a stem cell transplant for SCID, so the T cells may come from the graft donor. The chain uses TRBV7-8 and TRBJ2-5; 13 bases match TRBD2. The CDR3 protein is CASSSGLAGAHQETQYF. CDR3 bases: TGTGCCAGCAGCTCAGGACTAGCGGGGGCCCACCAAGAGACCCAGTACTTC.